This record concerns one T cell receptor (beta chain) sequence. Germline assignment: CDR1 DFQATT and CDR2 SNEGSKA (reference sequence). CDR3 length equals 9 residues. Trimming took 6 bases from V and 12 from J; bases not matched to a gene: 4. The sample originates from a study of immune cell composition in non-small cell lung cancer. Assay used: immunoSEQ multiplex PCR; TCRdb lists only in-frame clones, some missing. The sample has more than 1,200 clones, approximately 70% seen once. This TCR was sampled from a human donor with non-small cell lung cancer. Sequencing was performed on lung tumor tissue. The chain is built from TRBV20-1 and TRBJ1-2, with TRBD1 matching over 7 bases. CDR3 in amino acids: CSARGPNTF. The CDR3, as DNA: TGCAGTGCGAGGGGGCCTAACACCTTC.